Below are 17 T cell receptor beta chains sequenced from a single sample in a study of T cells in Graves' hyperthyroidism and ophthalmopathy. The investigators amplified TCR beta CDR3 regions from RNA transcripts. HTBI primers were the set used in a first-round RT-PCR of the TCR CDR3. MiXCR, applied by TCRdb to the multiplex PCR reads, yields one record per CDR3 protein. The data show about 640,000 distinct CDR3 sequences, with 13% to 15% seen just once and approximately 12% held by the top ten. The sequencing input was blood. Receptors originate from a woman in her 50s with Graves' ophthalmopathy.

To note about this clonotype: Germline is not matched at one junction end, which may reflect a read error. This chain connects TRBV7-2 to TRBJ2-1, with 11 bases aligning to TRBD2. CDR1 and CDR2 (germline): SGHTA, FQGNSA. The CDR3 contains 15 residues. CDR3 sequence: CASSLGTSGLDEQSF. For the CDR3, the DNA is TGCGCCAGCAGCTTGGGGACTAGCGGTTTGGATGAGCAGTCCTTC. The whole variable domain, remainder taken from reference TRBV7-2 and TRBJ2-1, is GAGVSQSPSNKVTEKGKDVELRCDPISGHTALYWYRQSLGQGLEFLIYFQGNSAPDKSGLPSDRFSAERTGGSVSTLTIQRTQQEDSAVYLCASSLGTSGLDEQSFGPGTRLTVL.

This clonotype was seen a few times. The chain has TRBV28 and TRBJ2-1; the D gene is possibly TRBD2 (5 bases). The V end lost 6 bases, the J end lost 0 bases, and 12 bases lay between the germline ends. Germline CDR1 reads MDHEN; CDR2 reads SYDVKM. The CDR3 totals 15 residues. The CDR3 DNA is TGTGCCAGCAGCGAGGGAACCTTCTCCTACAATGAGCAGTTCTTC. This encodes CASSEGTFSYNEQFF.

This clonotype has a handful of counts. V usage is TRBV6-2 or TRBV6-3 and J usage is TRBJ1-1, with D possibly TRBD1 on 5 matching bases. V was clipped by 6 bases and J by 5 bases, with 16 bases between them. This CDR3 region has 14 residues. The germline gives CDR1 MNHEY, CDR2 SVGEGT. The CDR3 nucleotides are TGTGCCAGCAGCGACCGCCGGGGCGGGACTGAAGCTTTCTTT. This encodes CASSDRRGGTEAFF.

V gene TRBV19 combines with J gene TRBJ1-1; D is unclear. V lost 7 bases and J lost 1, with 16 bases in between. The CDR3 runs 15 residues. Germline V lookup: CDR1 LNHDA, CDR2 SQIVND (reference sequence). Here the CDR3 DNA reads TGTGCCAGTACCTTCCTAGGACGGGAGAACACTGAAGCTTTCTTT. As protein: CASTFLGRENTEAFF.

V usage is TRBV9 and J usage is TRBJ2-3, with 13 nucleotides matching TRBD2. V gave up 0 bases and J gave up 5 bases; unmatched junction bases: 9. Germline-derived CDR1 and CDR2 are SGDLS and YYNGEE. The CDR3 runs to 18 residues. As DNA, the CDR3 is TGTGCCAGCAGCGTAGGACTAGCGGGAGGATCTAGTATAGATACGCAGTATTTT. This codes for CASSVGLAGGSSIDTQYF.

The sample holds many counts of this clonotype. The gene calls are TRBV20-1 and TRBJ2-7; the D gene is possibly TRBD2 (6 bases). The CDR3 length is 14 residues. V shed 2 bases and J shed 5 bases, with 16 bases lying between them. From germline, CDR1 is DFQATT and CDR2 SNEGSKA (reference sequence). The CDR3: CSARSEGLVDEQYF. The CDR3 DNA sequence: TGCAGTGCTAGATCCGAGGGACTTGTCGACGAGCAGTACTTC.

In DNA form, the CDR3 reads TGTGCCAGCAGTCAACGGACAGGACCGAACACCGGGGAGCTGTTTTTT. Translation: CASSQRTGPNTGELFF. This chain uses TRBV6-2 or TRBV6-3 with TRBJ2-2; 7 bases fit TRBD1. V gave up 5 bases and J gave up 0 bases; unmatched junction bases: 6. CDR1 is MNHEY, CDR2 SVGEGT, per germline. The CDR3 is 16 residues long.

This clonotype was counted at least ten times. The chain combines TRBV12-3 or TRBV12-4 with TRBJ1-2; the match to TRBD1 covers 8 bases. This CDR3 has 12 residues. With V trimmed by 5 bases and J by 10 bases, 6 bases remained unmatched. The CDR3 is CASSLGQADYTF. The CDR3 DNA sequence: TGTGCCAGCAGTCTGGGACAGGCCGACTACACCTTC.

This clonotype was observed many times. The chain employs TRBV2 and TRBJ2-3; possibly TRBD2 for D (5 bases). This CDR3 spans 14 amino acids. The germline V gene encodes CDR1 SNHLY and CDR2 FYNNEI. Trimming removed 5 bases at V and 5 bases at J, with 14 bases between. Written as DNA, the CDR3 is TGTGCCAGCAGTAGAGAAGGAGGAGGAGATACGCAGTATTTT. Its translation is CASSREGGGDTQYF. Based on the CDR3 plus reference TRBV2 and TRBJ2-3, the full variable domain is EPEVTQTPSHQVTQMGQEVILRCVPISNHLYFYWYRQILGQKVEFLVSFYNNEISEKSEIFDDQFSVERPDGSNFTLKIRSTKLEDSAMYFCASSREGGGDTQYFGPGTRLTVL.

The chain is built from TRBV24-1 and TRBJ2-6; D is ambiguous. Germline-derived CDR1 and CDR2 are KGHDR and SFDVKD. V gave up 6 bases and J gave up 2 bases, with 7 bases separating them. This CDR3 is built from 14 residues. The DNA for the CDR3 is TGTGCCACCAGTAGGGCCCCTGGGGCCAACGTCCTGACTTTC. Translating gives CATSRAPGANVLTF.

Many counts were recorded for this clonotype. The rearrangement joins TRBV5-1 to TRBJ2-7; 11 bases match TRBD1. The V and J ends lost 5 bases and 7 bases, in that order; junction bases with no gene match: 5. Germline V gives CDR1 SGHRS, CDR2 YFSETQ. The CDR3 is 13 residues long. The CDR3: CASRGQGAGEQYF. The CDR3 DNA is TGCGCCAGCAGAGGACAGGGGGCTGGAGAGCAGTACTTC.

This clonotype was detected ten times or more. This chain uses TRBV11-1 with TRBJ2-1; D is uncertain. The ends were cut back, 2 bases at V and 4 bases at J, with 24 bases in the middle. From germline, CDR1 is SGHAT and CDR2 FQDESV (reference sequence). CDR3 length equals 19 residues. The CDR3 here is CASSLNRRVGGPIYNEQFF. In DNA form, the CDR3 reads TGTGCCAGCAGCTTAAACCGCCGCGTGGGCGGCCCTATTTACAATGAGCAGTTCTTC.

The CDR3 loop reads CASSHGSHNEQFF. The CDR3 DNA reads TGCGCCAGCAGCCATGGAAGTCACAATGAGCAGTTCTTC. The chain combines TRBV4-3 with TRBJ2-1; no firm D call. The V gene lost 3 bases and the J gene lost 5 bases, with 8 bases spanning the gap. Germline lookup yields CDR1 LGHNA and CDR2 YSLEER. CDR3 size: 13 residues.

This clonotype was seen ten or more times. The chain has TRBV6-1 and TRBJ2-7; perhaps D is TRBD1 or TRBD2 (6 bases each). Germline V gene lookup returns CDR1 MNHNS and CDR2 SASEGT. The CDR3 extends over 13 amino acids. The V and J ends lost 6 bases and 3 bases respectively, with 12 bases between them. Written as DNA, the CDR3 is TGTGCCAGCAGGAGGGGGACTTACTACGAGCAGTACTTC. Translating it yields CASRRGTYYEQYF.

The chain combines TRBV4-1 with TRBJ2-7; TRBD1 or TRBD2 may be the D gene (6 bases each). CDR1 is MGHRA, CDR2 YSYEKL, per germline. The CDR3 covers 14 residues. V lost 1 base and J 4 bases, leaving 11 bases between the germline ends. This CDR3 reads CASSQGGGGYEQYF. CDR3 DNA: TGCGCCAGCAGCCAAGGTGGAGGGGGTTACGAGCAGTACTTC.

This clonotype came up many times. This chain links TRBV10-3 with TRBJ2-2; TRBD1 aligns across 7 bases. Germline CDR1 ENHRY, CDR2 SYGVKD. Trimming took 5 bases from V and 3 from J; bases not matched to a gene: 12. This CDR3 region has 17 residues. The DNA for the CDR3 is TGTGCCATCAGTCCGACCCCGACAGGGTCGCACACCGGGGAGCTGTTTTTT. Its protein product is CAISPTPTGSHTGELFF.

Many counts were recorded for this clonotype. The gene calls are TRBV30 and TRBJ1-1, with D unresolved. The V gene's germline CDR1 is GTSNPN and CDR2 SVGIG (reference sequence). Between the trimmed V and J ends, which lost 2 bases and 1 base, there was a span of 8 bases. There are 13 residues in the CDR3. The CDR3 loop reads CAWSLSENTEAFF. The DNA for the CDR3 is TGTGCCTGGAGTTTGAGCGAGAACACTGAAGCTTTCTTT. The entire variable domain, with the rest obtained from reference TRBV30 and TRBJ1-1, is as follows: SQTIHQWPATLVQPVGSPLSLECTVEGTSNPNLYWYRQAAGRGLQLLFYSVGIGQISSEVPQNLSASRPQDRQFILSSKKLLLSDSGFYLCAWSLSENTEAFFGQGTRLTVV.